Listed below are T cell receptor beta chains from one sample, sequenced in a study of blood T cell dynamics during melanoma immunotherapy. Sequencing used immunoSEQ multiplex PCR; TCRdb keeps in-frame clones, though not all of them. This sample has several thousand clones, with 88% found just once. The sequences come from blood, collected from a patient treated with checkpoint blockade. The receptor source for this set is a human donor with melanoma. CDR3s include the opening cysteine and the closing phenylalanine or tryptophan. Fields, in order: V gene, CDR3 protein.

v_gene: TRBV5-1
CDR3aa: CASSGTGGTEAFF

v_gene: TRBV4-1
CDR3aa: CASSQENPGSYNSPLHF

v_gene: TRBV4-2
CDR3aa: CASSQDQGPWGPNTEAFF

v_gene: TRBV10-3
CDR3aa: CANSDRGNYGYTF

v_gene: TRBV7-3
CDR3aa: CASSLTGTGGIIYGYTF

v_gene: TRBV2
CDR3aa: CASSLRQDRTYEQYF

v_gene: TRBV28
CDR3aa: CASSAPGGVTGYTF

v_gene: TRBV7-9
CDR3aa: CASSSRDRGVSGNTIYF

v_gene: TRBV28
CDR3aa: CASSFWRTTNEKLFF

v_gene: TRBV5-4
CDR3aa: CASSEGQGATYGEQYF

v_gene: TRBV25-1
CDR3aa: CASSPEQIQETQYF

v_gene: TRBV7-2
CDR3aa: CASSLVGQGATNEKLFF

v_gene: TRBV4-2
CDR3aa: CASTSGGSGANVLTF

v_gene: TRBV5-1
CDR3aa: CASTPRGESYEQYF

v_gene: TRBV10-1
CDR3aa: CASSDRQGGHNEQFF

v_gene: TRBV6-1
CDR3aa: CASSPGTVNQPQHF

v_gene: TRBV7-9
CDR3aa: CASSPLTTGAPLGYTEAFF

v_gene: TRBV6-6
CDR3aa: CASSITENTEAFF

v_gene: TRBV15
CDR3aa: CATSRDRAADATNEKLFF

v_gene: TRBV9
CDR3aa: CASSTQTTGVVFF

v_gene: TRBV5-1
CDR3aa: CATKGPGATEAFF

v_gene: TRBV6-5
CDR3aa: CASSRIDRPNTEAFF